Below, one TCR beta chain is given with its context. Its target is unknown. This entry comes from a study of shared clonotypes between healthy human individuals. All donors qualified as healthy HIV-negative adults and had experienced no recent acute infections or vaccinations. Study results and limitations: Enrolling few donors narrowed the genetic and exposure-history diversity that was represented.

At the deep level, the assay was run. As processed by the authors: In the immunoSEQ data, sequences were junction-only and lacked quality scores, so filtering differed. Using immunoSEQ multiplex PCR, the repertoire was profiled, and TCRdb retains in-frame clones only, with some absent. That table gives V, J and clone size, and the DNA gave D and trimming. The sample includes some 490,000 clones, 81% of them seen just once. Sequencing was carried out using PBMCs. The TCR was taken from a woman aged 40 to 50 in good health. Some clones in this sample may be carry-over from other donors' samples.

The CDR3 coding sequence is TGTGCCAGCGGGGAGCGGGAGAATTACGAGCAGTACTTC. It specifies CASGERENYEQYF. The chain recombines TRBV6-6 with TRBJ2-7, with TRBD2 matching 8 bases. Germline trimming cut 8 bases from V and 4 bases from J; bases unmatched to any gene: 7. CDR1 and CDR2 from the germline V gene are MNHNY and SVGAGI (reference sequence). The CDR3 sequence is 13 residues long.